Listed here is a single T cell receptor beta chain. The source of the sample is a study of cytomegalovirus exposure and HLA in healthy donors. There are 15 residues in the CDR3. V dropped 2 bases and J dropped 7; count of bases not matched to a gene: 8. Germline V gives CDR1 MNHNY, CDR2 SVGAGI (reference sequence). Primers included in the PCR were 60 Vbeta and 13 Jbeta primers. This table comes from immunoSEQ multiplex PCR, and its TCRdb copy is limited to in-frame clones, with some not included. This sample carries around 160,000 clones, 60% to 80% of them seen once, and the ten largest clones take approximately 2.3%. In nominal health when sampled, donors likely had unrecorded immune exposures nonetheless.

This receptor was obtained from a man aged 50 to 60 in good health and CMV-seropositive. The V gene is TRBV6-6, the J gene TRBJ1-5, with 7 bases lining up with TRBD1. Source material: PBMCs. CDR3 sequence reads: CASSYGLTGYQPQHF. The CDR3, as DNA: TGTGCCAGCAGTTACGGGTTGACAGGGTACCAGCCCCAGCATTTT.